This T cell receptor beta chain was recovered during a study of immune heterogeneity within non-small cell lung tumors listed by TCRdb under 2018. Some background on the complete study: Histology comprised a handful of squamous cell carcinomas, roughly ten non-squamous carcinomas and 1 tumor not otherwise specified. Whole-exome sequencing, RNA-seq and TCR beta repertoire sequencing were combined for multiple spatially distinct regions from each NSCLC tumor so that intratumoral immune heterogeneity could be examined. TCR repertoire analysis included approximately 60 tumor loci from about 14 patients, whereas transcriptome data included only 44 loci from approximately 11 patients. Binding of neoantigens to the HLA alleles of each patient was predicted with netMHCpan-3.0 for mutant peptides of 8 to 11 amino acids. Results the study describes overall, beyond this receptor: For the most part, high-frequency TCR beta clonotypes differed from one individual patient to another. A statistically significant but moderate positive correlation (R around 0.3) was observed between local T-cell repertoire clonality and local tumor mutational burden. Within a given patient, the same dominant CDR3B clonotypes showed up repeatedly across loci, although different tumor locations also carried unique high-frequency clones.

In its sample, this clonotype was seen many times. The clone's antigen remains unknown. No qualities accompany the bases; no much larger clone lies one base away. The TCR template was genomic DNA extracted from bulk tumor tissue, and about 0.6 ug of gDNA was amplified for each sample. During surgery, several biopsies were collected from each primary tumor and placed as far from one another as possible within the tumor mass. Patients in the study cohort, which was described as untreated, were newly diagnosed NSCLC cases going through curative surgery. Donors were over 13 newly diagnosed non-small cell lung cancer patients undergoing surgery with curative intent. A couple of independent pathologists reviewed the resected tumor masses. Only high-quality DNA and RNA samples were carried forward to sequencing. A multiplex PCR system amplified the TCR beta CDR3 region, with a first 10-cycle round using 32 V-gene forward and 13 J-gene reverse primers. A QIAGEN Multiplex PCR Kit was used for first-round PCR, and the primer sequences were filed in Chinese patent CN105087789A. A second PCR round added Illumina universal primers using the Phusion High-Fidelity PCR Kit. The TCR libraries underwent paired-end sequencing with a read length of 151 bp on the Illumina HiSeq X Ten platform. The authors' pipeline ran thus. Reads without multiplex PCR primers were removed using Cutadapt, read pairs were merged using PEAR, and CDR3 regions were called using MiXCR with default settings. Shannon entropy measured repertoire diversity, and clonality was calculated as one minus the Shannon entropy divided by the ln of the count of productive unique sequences. Clonotypes present at frequencies of at least 0.5% were defined as dominant or high-frequency T-cell clones. TCRdb trimmed the raw reads at Q25, called clones with MiXCR and kept productive beta chains. Each record represents a unique CDR3 protein, reported with the most common genes and DNA among its rows. The V and J calls and clone size are TCRdb's, not the authors'. The sample has about 15,000 distinct CDR3 sequences on record, less than 35% of them singletons. Of the sample, approximately 4.1% is held by the ten largest clones.

Sequencing was carried out using lung tumor tissue. The TCR originated in a man aged 40-49 years with non-small cell lung cancer.

The CDR3 reads CASSQGNNSPLHF. The DNA sequence follows: TGTGCCAGCAGCCAGGGTAATAATTCACCCCTCCACTTT. The rearranged segments are TRBV28 and TRBJ1-6; the best D guess is TRBD1, with 5 bases matching. The CDR3 goes from the cysteine to the phenylalanine over 13 residues. Solely the CDR3 DNA is kept, with 39 bases framed from the first base. V drops 6 bases and J drops 5 bases, leaving 8 bases in between. CDR1 and CDR2, looked up from the germline V gene, are MDHEN and SYDVKM.